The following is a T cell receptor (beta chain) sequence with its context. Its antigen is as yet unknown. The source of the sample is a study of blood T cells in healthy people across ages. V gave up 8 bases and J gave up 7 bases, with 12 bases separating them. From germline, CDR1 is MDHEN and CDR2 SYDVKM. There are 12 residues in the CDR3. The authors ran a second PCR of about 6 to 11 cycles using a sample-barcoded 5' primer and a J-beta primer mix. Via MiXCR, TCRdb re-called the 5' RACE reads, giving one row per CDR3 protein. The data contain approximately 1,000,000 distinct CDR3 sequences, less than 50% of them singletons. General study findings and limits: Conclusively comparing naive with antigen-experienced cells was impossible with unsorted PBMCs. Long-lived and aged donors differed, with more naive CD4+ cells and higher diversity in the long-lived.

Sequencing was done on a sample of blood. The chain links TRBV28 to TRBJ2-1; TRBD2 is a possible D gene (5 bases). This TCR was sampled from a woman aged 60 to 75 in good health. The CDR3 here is CASYLSGNEQFF. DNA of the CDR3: TGTGCCAGCTACCTATCGGGGAATGAGCAGTTCTTC.